The sequence of this T cell receptor (beta chain) was determined in a study of shared clonotypes between healthy human individuals. The study's findings and limits: A generally larger estimated richness was seen in naive subsets than in memory subsets.

CDR3 size: 15 residues. Germline CDR1 reads SGHDT; CDR2 reads YYEEEE. V was pared by 5 bases and J by 3 bases, with 17 bases between. Points on this clone: Its antigen is as yet unknown.

Several immunoSEQ plates held equal portions of the genomic DNA taken from each subset. The assay was immunoSEQ multiplex PCR, and TCRdb's table has in-frame clones only and misses some. The repertoire includes millions of clones, approximately 93% of them detected once, and under 0.45% sits in the top ten. The chain carries TRBV5-6 and TRBJ2-5, with D tentatively TRBD1 (6 bases). Material: naive CD4+ T cells from PBMCs. Subset reported: CD45RA+ positively selected. This receptor was taken from a man aged 18-30 years in good health. Some clones in this sample may be carry-over from other donors' samples. CDR3 in DNA: TGTGCCAGCAGTCCGGGCAGGGGCTGGGAAGAGACCCAGTACTTC. Translating it yields CASSPGRGWEETQYF.